This TCR beta chain was retrieved from a study of blood T cell repertoires in COVID-19. Study-level information: Specimens from acute and convalescent COVID-19 originated in the United States, Italy and Spain.

In the original analysis: Reference gene primer amplification yielded estimated nucleated cell counts. Repertoires were generated with immunoSEQ multiplex PCR, while TCRdb's copy carries only in-frame clones and drops some. V and J calls and clone size come straight from that table; D and trimming were deduced from the DNA. The sample carries 100,000 to 150,000 clones, about 80% recorded once. With 1 base clipped from V and 1 base from J, the junction kept 5 bases outside the gene matches. The CDR3 spans 16 residues. CDR1 is SGHAT, CDR2 FQNNGV, per germline. This TCR derives from a human donor in a cohort sampled during active COVID-19. The chain carries TRBV11-2 and TRBJ2-7; 9 positions agree with TRBD1. Sequenced material: peripheral blood. The DNA for the CDR3 is TGTGCCAGCAGCTTAGGGGGGACAGGGAAGTCCTACGAGCAGTACTTC. Protein product: CASSLGGTGKSYEQYF.